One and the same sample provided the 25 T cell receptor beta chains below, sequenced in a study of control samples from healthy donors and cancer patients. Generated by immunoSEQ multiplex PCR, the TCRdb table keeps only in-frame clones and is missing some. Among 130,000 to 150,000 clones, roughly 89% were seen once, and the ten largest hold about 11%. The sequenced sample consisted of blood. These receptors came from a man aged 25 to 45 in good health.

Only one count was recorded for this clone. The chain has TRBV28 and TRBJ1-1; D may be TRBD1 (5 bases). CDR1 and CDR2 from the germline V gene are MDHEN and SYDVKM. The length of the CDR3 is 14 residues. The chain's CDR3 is CAHKRRGVRTEAFF. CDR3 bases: TGTGCACATAAGCGGCGGGGCGTGAGGACTGAAGCTTTCTTT.

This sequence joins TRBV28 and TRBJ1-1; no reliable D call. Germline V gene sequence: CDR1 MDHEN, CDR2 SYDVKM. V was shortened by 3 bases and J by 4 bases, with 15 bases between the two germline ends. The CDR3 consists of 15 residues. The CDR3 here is CASSFRVGLTTEAFF. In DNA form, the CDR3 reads TGTGCCAGCAGTTTTAGAGTAGGGCTGACCACTGAAGCTTTCTTT.

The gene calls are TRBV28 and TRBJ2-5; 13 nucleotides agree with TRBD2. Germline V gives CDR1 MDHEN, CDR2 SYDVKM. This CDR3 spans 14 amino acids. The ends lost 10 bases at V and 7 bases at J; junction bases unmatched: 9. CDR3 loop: CATRLAGGSGTQYF. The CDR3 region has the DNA TGTGCCACCCGACTAGCGGGAGGCTCGGGGACCCAGTACTTC. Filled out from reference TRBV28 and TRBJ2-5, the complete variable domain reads DVKVTQSSRYLVKRTGEKVFLECVQDMDHENMFWYRQDPGLGLRLIYFSYDVKMKEKGDIPEGYSVSREKKERFSLILESASTNQTSMYLCATRLAGGSGTQYFGPGTRLLVL.

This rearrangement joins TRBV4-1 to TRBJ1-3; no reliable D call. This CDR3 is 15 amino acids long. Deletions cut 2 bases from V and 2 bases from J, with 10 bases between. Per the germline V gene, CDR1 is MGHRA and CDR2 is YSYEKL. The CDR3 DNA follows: TGCGCCAGCAGCCAACGAGTTGTGGCTGGAAACACCATATATTTT. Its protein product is CASSQRVVAGNTIYF.

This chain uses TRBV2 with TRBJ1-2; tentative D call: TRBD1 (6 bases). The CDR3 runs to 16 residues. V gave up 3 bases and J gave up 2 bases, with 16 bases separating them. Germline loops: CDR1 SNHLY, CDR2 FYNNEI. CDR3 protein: CASSESGGHPNYGYTF. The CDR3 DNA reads TGTGCCAGCAGTGAGAGTGGGGGACATCCGAACTATGGCTACACCTTC.

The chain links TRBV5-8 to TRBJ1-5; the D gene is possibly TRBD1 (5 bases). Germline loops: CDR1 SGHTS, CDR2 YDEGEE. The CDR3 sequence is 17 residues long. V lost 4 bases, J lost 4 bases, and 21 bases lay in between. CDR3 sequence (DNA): TGTGCCAGCAGCGGGGGATGGGGATTAGGTCGAAATCAGCCCCAGCATTTT. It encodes CASSGGWGLGRNQPQHF.

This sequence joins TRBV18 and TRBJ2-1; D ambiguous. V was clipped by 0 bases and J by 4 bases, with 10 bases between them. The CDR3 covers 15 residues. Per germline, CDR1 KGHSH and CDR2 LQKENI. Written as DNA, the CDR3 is TGTGCCAGCTCACCACCCTCGCGGCTTTACAATGAGCAGTTCTTC. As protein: CASSPPSRLYNEQFF.

CDR3: CASSLGTGGAPGNTIYF. The CDR3 nucleotides are TGTGCCAGTAGTCTCGGGACAGGGGGCGCACCTGGAAACACCATATATTTT. The chain recombines TRBV19 with TRBJ1-3; 12 nucleotides line up with TRBD1. Germline V CDR1 and CDR2: LNHDA, SQIVND (reference sequence). Unmatched junction bases numbered 7, after V lost 5 bases and J lost 2 bases. The CDR3 extends over 17 amino acids.

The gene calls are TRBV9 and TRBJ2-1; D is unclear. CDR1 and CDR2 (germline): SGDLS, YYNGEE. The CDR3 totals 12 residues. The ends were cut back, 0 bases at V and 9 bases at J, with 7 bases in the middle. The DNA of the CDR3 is TGTGCCAGCAGCGTAGACGTTAGTGAGCAGTTCTTC. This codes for CASSVDVSEQFF.

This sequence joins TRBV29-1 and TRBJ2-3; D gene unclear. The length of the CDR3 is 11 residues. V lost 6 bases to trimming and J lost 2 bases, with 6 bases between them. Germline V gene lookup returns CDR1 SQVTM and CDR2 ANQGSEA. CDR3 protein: CSVEYTDTQYF. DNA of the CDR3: TGCAGCGTGGAATACACAGATACGCAGTATTTT.

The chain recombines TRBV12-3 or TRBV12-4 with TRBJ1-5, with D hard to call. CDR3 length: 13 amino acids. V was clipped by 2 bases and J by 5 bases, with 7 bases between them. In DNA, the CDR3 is TGTGCCAGCAGTTTAAGTGTCGATCAGCCCCAGCATTTT. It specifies CASSLSVDQPQHF.

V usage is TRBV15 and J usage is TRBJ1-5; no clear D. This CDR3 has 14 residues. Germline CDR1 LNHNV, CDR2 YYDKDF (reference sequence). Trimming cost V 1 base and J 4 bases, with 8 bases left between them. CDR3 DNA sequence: TGTGCCACCAGCAGAGTCCCCGGGAATCAGCCCCAGCATTTT. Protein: CATSRVPGNQPQHF. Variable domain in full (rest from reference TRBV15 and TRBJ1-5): DAMVIQNPRYQVTQFGKPVTLSCSQTLNHNVMYWYQQKSSQAPKLLFHYYDKDFNNEADTPDNFQSRRPNTSFCFLDIRSPGLGDTAMYLCATSRVPGNQPQHFGDGTRLSIL.

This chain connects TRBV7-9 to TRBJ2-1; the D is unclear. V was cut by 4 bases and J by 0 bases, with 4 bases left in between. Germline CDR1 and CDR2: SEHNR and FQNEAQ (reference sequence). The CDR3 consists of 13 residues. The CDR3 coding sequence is TGTGCCAGCAGCTCCAGCTCCTACAATGAGCAGTTCTTC. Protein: CASSSSSYNEQFF.

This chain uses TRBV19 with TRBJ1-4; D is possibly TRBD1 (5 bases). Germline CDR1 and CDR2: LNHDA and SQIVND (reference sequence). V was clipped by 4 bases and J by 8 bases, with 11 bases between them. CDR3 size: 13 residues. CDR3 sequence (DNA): TGTGCCAGTAGTACGGGGACGCGCGAAAAACTGTTTTTT. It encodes CASSTGTREKLFF.

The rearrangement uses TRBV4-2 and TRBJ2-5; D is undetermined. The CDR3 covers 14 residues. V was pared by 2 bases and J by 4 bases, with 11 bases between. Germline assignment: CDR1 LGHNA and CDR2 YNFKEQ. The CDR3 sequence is CASSQLLGIETQYF. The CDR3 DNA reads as TGTGCCAGCAGCCAACTTCTAGGGATAGAGACCCAGTACTTC.

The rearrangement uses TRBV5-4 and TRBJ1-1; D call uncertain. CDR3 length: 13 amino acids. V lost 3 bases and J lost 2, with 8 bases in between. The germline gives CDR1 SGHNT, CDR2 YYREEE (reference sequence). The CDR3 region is CASSSIINTEAFF. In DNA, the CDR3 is TGTGCCAGCAGCTCCATAATTAACACTGAAGCTTTCTTT.

Here the CDR3 DNA reads TGTGCCAGCAGTTCCAGGGACAGGGGGTTCAAGAGGACCTACAATGAGCAGTTCTTC. Translation: CASSSRDRGFKRTYNEQFF. The gene calls are TRBV27 and TRBJ2-1, with 11 bases aligning to TRBD1. The CDR3 is made up of 19 amino acids. In germline, CDR1 is MNHEY, CDR2 SMNVEV (reference sequence). With 4 bases clipped from V and 2 bases from J, the junction kept 13 bases outside the gene matches.

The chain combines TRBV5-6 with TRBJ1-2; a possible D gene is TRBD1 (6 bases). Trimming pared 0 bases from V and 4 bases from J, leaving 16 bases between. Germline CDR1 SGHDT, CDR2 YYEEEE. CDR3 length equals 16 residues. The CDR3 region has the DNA TGTGCCAGCAGCTTGGGGTTCCTTGGGGGCACCTATGGCTACACCTTC. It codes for CASSLGFLGGTYGYTF.

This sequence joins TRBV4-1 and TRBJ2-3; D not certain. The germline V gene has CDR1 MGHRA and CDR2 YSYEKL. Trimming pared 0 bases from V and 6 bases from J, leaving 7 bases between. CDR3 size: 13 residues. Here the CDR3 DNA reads TGCGCCAGCAGCCAAGACCAAGGGGATACGCAGTATTTT. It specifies CASSQDQGDTQYF.

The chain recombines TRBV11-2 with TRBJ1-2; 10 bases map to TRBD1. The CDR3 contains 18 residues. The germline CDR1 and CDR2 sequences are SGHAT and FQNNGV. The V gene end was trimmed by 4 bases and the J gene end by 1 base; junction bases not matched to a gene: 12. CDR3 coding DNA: TGTGCCAGCAGCTCCTTGGCGGGGACAGGGGCCGATAACTATGGCTACACCTTC. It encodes CASSSLAGTGADNYGYTF.

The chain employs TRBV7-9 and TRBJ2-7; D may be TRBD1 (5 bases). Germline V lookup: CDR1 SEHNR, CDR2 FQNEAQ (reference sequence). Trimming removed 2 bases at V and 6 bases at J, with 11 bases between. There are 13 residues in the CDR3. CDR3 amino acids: CASSLTRGGEQYF. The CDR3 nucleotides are TGTGCCAGCAGCTTAACAAGGGGTGGCGAGCAGTACTTC.

For the CDR3, the DNA is TGTGCCAGCAGGCTGAGGAGCTCTGGAAACACCATATATTTT. This translates into CASRLRSSGNTIYF. The rearrangement joins TRBV6-5 to TRBJ1-3, with D unclear. V lost 6 bases to trimming and J lost 0 bases, with 9 bases between them. Germline V CDR1 and CDR2: MNHEY, SVGAGI. This CDR3 has 14 amino acids.

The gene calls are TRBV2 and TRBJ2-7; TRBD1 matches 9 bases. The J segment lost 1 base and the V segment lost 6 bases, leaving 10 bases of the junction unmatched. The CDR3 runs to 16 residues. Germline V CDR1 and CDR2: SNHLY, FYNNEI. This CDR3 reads CASRDRGLGRSYEQYF. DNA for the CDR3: TGTGCCAGCAGGGACAGGGGCTTAGGAAGGTCCTACGAGCAGTACTTC.

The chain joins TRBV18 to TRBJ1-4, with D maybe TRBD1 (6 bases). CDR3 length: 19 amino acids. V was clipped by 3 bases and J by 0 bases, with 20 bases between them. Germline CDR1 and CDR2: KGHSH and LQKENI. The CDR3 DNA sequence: TGTGCCAGCTCACCCCAGTACGGGGGCGAGGGTGCAACTAATGAAAAACTGTTTTTT. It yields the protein CASSPQYGGEGATNEKLFF.

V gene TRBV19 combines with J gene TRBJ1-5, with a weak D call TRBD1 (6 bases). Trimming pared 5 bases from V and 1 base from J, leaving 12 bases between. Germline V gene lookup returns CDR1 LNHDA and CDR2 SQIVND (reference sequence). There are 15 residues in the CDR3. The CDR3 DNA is TGTGCCAGTAGTTTGGCAGGGGAGAGCAATCAGCCCCAGCATTTT. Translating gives CASSLAGESNQPQHF. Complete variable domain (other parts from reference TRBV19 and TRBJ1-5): DGGITQSPKYLFRKEGQNVTLSCEQNLNHDAMYWYRQDPGQGLRLIYYSQIVNDFQKGDIAEGYSVSREKKESFPLTVTSAQKNPTAFYLCASSLAGESNQPQHFGDGTRLSIL.